Shown below are 17 T cell receptor beta chains from a single sample sequenced in a study of monozygotic twins with inflammatory bowel disease. TCRdb re-called the 5' RACE reads, yielding one record per CDR3 amino acid sequence without DNA. In total, the table holds approximately 140,000 distinct CDR3 sequences. Sequencing was carried out using blood. The receptors were sampled from a human donor with ulcerative colitis or Crohn's disease, or a healthy co-twin of an affected twin (not recorded which).

The chain uses TRBV20-1 and TRBJ1-1; there is no DNA to check the TCRdb D call of TRBD1. Germline values: CDR1 DFQATT, CDR2 SNEGSKA (reference sequence). The CDR3 loop spans 16 amino acids. The CDR3 protein is CSATQPTGGWGTEAFF.

The chain combines TRBV13 with TRBJ1-6; TCRdb gives TRBD1 as the D gene, but with no DNA this cannot be confirmed. This CDR3 is 15 amino acids long. Germline V CDR1 and CDR2: PRHDT, FYEKMQ (reference sequence). The chain's CDR3 is CASSSGDRVYSPLHF.

The V call is TRBV12-3 or TRBV12-4, the J call TRBJ1-1; TCRdb proposes TRBD1, but this gene call is untestable without DNA. The CDR3 runs 13 residues. CDR3 loop: CASRARGVTEAFF.

The gene calls are TRBV5-1 and TRBJ2-3. This CDR3 is 17 amino acids long. Germline lookup yields CDR1 SGHRS and CDR2 YFSETQ. The chain's CDR3 is CASSLSSGLLTTDTQYF.

The chain's CDR3 is CASSLVSYEQFF. The chain uses TRBV7-6 and TRBJ2-1. Germline CDR1 and CDR2: SGHVS and FNYEAQ. CDR3 size: 12 residues.

J is TRBJ1-5 and V is TRBV29-1; the TRBD1 assignment by TCRdb is unverifiable without DNA. The CDR3 length is 12 residues. CDR1 is SQVTM, CDR2 ANQGSEA, per germline. The CDR3 is CSVGGGGQPQHF.

The chain employs TRBV12-3 or TRBV12-4 and TRBJ2-7; the TCRdb call, TRBD1, lacks DNA for checking. CDR3 length: 13 amino acids. The chain's CDR3 is CASSLGQGAEQYF.

This sequence joins TRBV20-1 and TRBJ1-4; TCRdb returns TRBD1, unconfirmable since there is no DNA. The CDR3 is 12 residues long. In germline, CDR1 is DFQATT, CDR2 SNEGSKA (reference sequence). The chain's CDR3 is CSVPGDTEKLFF.

J is TRBJ2-7 and V is TRBV12-3 or TRBV12-4. The CDR3 extends over 12 amino acids. The CDR3 sequence is CASSFKSYEQYF.

The V gene is TRBV5-1, the J gene TRBJ1-1; TCRdb reports TRBD1, a call that lacks DNA to check it against. The CDR3 length is 15 residues. Looked up from germline, CDR1 is SGHRS and CDR2 is YFSETQ. This CDR3 reads CASSLVETGGTEAFF.

The chain has TRBV7-7 and TRBJ2-5; TCRdb outputs TRBD1, but without DNA this stays unchecked. The CDR3 totals 14 residues. Germline loops: CDR1 SSHAT, CDR2 FNYEAQ (reference sequence). The CDR3 loop reads CASTPFGGDETQYF.

This chain uses TRBV3-1 with TRBJ1-6; TCRdb's D call, TRBD1, is unchecked because there is no DNA. Germline V gives CDR1 LGHDT, CDR2 YNNKEL (reference sequence). The CDR3 runs 15 residues. The CDR3: CASSHETGSNSPLHF.

The rearrangement uses TRBV4-1 and TRBJ2-7; no DNA is available, so the TRBD1 call from TCRdb remains unchecked. Germline-derived CDR1 and CDR2 are MGHRA and YSYEKL. The CDR3 is 16 amino acids. Here the CDR3 reads CASSQLDRKISYEQYF.

The V call is TRBV14, the J call TRBJ2-3; TCRdb's D call, TRBD1, is unchecked because there is no DNA. The CDR3 sequence is 17 residues long. The germline gives CDR1 SGHDN, CDR2 FVKESK. CDR3 protein: CASSPGVAGITTDTQYF.

The rearrangement links TRBV6-1 to TRBJ1-5; the D call from TCRdb, TRBD1, cannot be confirmed without DNA. CDR3 length: 16 amino acids. Germline CDR1 MNHNS, CDR2 SASEGT. The CDR3 sequence is CASSPRDRRRDQPQHF.

The genes are TRBV20-1 and TRBJ1-5; there is no DNA to check the TCRdb D call of TRBD1. The length of the CDR3 is 17 residues. The V gene's germline CDR1 is DFQATT and CDR2 SNEGSKA (reference sequence). CDR3: CSARLPGQGRSNQPQHF.

The CDR3 sequence is CSAKGETKNIQYF. The rearrangement joins TRBV20-1 to TRBJ2-4. The CDR3 contains 13 residues. Per the germline V gene, CDR1 is DFQATT and CDR2 is SNEGSKA (reference sequence).